This T cell receptor (beta chain) stems from a study of vaccination effects on CD4 cells after COVID-19. Study background: Both early and late time points after vaccination provided samples from three convalescent patients. The post-vaccine samples were taken, at the median, 72 days after the second dose.

Produced via immunoSEQ multiplex PCR; TCRdb's table is partial and in-frame only. The data hold about 18,000 clones, with 76% observed a single time. V gave up 2 bases and J gave up 5 bases, with 22 bases separating them. The CDR3 runs 17 residues. Germline V gives CDR1 MNHNS, CDR2 SASEGT. This clone has more than one count but fewer than ten. Its antigen is unknown. Ahead of sequencing, the ViraFEST assay grew antigen-specific CD4+ T cells using viral peptide pools. CD4+ T cells were isolated after about eleven days of culture. A positive SARS-CoV-2 PCR test fell between March and December 2020. Participants were given two doses of BNT162b2 or mRNA-1273 vaccine. Some 2.2 million PBMC per well were cultured with 10 IU/ml IL-2 and around 9.4 ug/ml peptides. IL-2 medium was substituted for half the medium on days 3 and 7.

Sequencing was performed on CD4+ T cells from PBMCs cultured with SARS-CoV-2 spike peptides, taken after COVID-19 vaccination. This TCR came from a human donor who had a prior SARS-CoV-2 infection. The rearrangement links TRBV6-1 to TRBJ2-7, with a weak D call TRBD1 (6 bases). CDR3: CASSELFTGTQLNEQYF. CDR3 bases: TGTGCCAGCAGTGAATTATTTACCGGGACACAGCTCAACGAGCAGTACTTC.